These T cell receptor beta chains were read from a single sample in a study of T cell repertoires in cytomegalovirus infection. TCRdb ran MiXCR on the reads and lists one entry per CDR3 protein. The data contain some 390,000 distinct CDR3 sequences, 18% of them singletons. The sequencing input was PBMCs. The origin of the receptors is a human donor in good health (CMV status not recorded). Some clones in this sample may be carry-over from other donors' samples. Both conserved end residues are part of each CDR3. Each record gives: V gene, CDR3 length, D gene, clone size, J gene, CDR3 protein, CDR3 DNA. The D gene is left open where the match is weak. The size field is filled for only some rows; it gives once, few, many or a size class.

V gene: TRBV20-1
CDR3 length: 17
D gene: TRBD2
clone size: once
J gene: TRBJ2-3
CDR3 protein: CSAGTSGRALRIDTQYF
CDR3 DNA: TGCAGTGCTGGGACTAGCGGGAGGGCCTTGAGGATAGATACGCAGTATTTT

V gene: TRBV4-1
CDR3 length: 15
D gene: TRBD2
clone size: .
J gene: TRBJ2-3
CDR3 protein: CASSQGAGVTDTQYF
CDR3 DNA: TGCGCCAGCAGCCAAGGGGCGGGGGTCACAGATACGCAGTATTTT

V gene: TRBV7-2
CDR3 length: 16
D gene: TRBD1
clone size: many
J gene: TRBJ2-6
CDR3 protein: CASSLGGTAGANVLTF
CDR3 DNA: TGTGCCAGCAGCTTAGGGGGGACAGCTGGGGCCAACGTCCTGACTTTC

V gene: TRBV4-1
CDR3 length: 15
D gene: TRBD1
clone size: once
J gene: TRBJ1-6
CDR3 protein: CASSQSRGLLSPLHF
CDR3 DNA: TGCGCCAGCAGCCAATCCAGGGGGCTCCTTTCACCCCTCCACTTT

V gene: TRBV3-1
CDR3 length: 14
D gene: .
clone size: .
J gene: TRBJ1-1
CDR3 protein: CASSQVGGATEAFF
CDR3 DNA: TGTGCCAGCAGCCAAGTAGGGGGGGCTACTGAAGCTTTCTTT

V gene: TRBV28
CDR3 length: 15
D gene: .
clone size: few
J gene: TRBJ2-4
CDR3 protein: CASSTDSLAKNIQYF
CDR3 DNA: TGTGCCAGCAGCACCGACAGTTTAGCCAAAAACATTCAGTACTTC

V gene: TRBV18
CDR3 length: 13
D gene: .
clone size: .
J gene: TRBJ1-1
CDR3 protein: CASSPGPTGRAFF
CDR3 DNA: TGTGCCAGCTCACCAGGGCCAACAGGCAGAGCTTTCTTT

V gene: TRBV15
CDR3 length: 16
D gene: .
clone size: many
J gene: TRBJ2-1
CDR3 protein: CATSRDRGRVGGEQFF
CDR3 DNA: TGTGCCACCAGCAGAGATCGAGGGAGAGTAGGAGGTGAGCAGTTCTTC

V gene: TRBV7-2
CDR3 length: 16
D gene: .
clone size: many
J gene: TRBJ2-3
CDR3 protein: CASSLGRARGTDTQYF
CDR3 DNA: TGTGCCAGCAGCTTAGGGAGGGCGCGGGGCACAGATACGCAGTATTTT

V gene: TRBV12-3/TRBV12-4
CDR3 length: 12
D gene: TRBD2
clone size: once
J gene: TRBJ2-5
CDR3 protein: CASMSGRGTQYF
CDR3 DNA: TGTGCCAGCATGAGCGGGAGGGGGACCCAGTACTTC

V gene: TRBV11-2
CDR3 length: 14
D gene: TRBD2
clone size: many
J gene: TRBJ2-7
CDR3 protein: CASSRSGGLYEQYF
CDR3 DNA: TGTGCCAGCAGCCGTAGCGGGGGGCTCTACGAGCAGTACTTC

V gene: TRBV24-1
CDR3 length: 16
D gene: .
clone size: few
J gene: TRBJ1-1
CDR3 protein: CATSDFPREPNTEAFF
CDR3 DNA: TGTGCCACCAGTGATTTCCCCCGGGAGCCGAACACTGAAGCTTTCTTT

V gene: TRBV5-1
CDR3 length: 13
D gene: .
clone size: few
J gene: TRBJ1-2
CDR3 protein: CASNPGQNYGYTF
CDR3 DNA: TGCGCCAGCAACCCAGGACAGAACTATGGCTACACCTTC

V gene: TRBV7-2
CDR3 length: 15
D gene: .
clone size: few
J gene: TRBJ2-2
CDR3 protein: CASSLWSGNDGELFF
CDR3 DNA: TGTGCCAGCAGCTTATGGTCGGGAAACGACGGGGAGCTGTTTTTT

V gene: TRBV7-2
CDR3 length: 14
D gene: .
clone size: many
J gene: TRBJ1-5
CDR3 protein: CASSLWDSNQPQHF
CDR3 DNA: TGTGCCAGCAGCTTATGGGATAGCAATCAGCCCCAGCATTTT

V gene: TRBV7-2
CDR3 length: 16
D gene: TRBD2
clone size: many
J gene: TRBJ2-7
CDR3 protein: CASSPRASGRGSEQYF
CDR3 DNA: TGTGCCAGCAGCCCTCGGGCTAGCGGGAGGGGTTCCGAGCAGTACTTC

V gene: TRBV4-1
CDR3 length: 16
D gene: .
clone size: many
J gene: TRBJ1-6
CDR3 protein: CASSQVGGRTNSPLHF
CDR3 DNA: TGCGCCAGCAGCCAAGTTGGGGGGCGGACTAATTCACCCCTCCACTTT

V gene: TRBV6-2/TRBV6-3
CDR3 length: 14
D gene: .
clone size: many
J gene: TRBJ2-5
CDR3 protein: CASSYGTGQETQYF
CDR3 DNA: TGTGCCAGCAGTTACGGAACCGGTCAAGAGACCCAGTACTTC

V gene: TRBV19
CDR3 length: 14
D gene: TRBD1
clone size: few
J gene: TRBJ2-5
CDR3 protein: CASSGDRAQETQYF
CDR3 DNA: TGTGCCAGTAGTGGGGACAGGGCACAAGAGACCCAGTACTTC

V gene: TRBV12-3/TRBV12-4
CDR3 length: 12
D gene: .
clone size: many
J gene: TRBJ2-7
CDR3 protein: CASSPGRYEQYF
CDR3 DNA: TGTGCCAGCAGCCCCGGGCGCTACGAGCAGTACTTC

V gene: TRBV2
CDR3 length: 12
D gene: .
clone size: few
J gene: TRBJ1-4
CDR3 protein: CASRQGLEKLFF
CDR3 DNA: TGTGCCAGCAGACAGGGCCTGGAAAAACTGTTTTTT

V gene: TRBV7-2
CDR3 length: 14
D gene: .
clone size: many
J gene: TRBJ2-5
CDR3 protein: CASSYLGGRETQYF
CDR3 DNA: TGTGCCAGCAGCTACCTCGGGGGGCGAGAGACCCAGTACTTC

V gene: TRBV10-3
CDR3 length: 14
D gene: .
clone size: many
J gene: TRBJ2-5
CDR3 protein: CAISESTGEGTQYF
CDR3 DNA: TGTGCCATCAGTGAGTCCACAGGTGAAGGGACCCAGTACTTC

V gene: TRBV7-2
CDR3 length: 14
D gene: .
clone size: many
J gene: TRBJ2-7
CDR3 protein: CASSWKKGGYEQYF
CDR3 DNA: TGTGCCAGCAGCTGGAAGAAAGGCGGGTACGAGCAGTACTTC

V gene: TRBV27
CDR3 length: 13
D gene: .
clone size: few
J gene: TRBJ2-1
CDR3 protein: CASSLGLDSEQFF
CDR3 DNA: TGTGCCAGCAGTTTAGGGCTAGATAGTGAGCAGTTCTTC

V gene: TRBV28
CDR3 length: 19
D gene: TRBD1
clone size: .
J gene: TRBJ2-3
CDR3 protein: CASSFPSTGMVLVADTQYF
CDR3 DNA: TGTGCCAGCAGTTTCCCCTCGACAGGGATGGTTTTAGTCGCAGATACGCAGTATTTT

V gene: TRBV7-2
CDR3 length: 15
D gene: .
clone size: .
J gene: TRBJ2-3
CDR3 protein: CASSLDRDRTDTQYF
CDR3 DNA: TGTGCCAGCAGCTTAGACAGGGACCGCACAGATACGCAGTATTTT

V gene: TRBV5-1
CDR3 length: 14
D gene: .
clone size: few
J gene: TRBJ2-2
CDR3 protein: CASSLAGSVRELFF
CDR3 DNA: TGCGCCAGCAGCTTGGCTGGGTCGGTCAGGGAGCTGTTTTTT

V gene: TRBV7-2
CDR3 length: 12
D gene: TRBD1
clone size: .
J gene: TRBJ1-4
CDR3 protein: CATRGAGEKLFF
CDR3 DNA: TGTGCCACCAGGGGGGCGGGGGAAAAACTGTTTTTT

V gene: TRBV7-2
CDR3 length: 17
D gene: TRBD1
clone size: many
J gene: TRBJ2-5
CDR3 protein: CASSLAGLTGGGETQYF
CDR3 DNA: TGTGCCAGCAGCTTAGCGGGGTTGACAGGGGGAGGAGAGACCCAGTACTTC

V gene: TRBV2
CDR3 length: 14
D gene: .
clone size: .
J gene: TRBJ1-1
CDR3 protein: CASSEEVLKVGAFF
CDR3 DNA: TGTGCCAGCAGTGAAGAGGTATTGAAAGTGGGAGCTTTCTTT

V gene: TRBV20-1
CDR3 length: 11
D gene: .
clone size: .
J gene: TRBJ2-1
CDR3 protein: CSARRSSEQFF
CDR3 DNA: TGCAGTGCTAGACGCAGCAGTGAGCAGTTCTTC

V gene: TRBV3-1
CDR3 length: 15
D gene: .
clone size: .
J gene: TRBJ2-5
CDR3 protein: CASSPAEPGWKTQYF
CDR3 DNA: TGTGCCAGCAGTCCTGCCGAGCCCGGGTGGAAGACCCAGTACTTC